The clone carrying this T cell receptor beta chain was detected only a few times. The antigen is undetermined. The sample originates from a study of CD8 T cells in ankylosing spondylitis. Whole-study results and caveats: Among TCR beta sequences, a motif of roughly 8 highly homologous variants appeared characteristic of ankylosing spondylitis blood. Reports say disease-linked clones showed up significantly more in matched ankylosing spondylitis synovial fluid.

In making TCR beta libraries, quantitative 5'-RACE with molecular barcodes was used. TCRdb independently ran MiXCR on the 5' RACE reads; one entry per CDR3 protein. The repertoire consists of a few hundred thousand distinct CDR3 sequences, with less than 25% occurring once and the leading ten covering roughly 3.6%. The CDR3 is 17 amino acids. V shed 2 bases and J shed 2 bases, with 16 bases lying between them. The germline CDR1 and CDR2 sequences are MNHEY and SMNVEV (reference sequence). The sequenced material came from blood, either unsorted or a sorted T cell fraction (not recorded which). The receptor was derived from a female donor with ankylosing spondylitis or in good health (not recorded which). V is TRBV27 and J is TRBJ1-5, with D perhaps matching TRBD1 (5 bases). The DNA of the CDR3 is TGTGCCAGCAGTTTAGGGTTTGGGGGAAGAGGCAATCAGCCCCAGCATTTT. Amino acid sequence: CASSLGFGGRGNQPQHF.